In this sample, the clone carrying this T cell receptor beta chain turned up a few times. The sample is drawn from a study of CXCR4 blockade with PD-1 therapy in pancreatic cancer. This CDR3 is built from 12 residues. V shed 4 bases and J 6 bases; nucleotides not matched to a gene: 2. CDR1 and CDR2 (germline): LNHDA, SQIVND (reference sequence). Sequencing used immunoSEQ multiplex PCR; TCRdb keeps in-frame clones, though not all of them. Of 15,000 or so clones listed, over 60% were seen once; the top ten hold under 7.5%. The chain has TRBV19 and TRBJ1-1, with TRBD1 matching over 7 bases. Source material: tumor tissue. The receptor was isolated from a human donor with pancreatic ductal adenocarcinoma. The CDR3 region is CASSTQGAEAFF. DNA of the CDR3: TGTGCCAGTAGTACTCAGGGGGCTGAAGCTTTCTTT.